This is a list of T cell receptor beta chains from one sample in a study of blood T cell repertoires in COVID-19. Method: immunoSEQ multiplex PCR; TCRdb's copy keeps in-frame clones and lacks some. Here the sample spans 200,000 to 250,000 clones, 84% being singletons. The material sequenced was PBMCs or T cells enriched from blood (not recorded which). The receptors originated from a man aged 55 to 70 who had recovered from COVID-19. Both conserved end residues are part of each CDR3. A D gene is named only where the DNA matches it firmly. Where a row states a size, it is once, few, many or the class of an expanded clone; other rows omit it.

cdr3_nt cdr3_aa v_call d_call j_call clone_size
TGTGCCAGCTCACCAACAGGGGTATGGGGGACCCAGTACTTC CASSPTGVWGTQYF TRBV18 TRBD1 TRBJ2-5 -
TGCGCCAGCAGCCTACGGGGGGGCACCGGGGAGCTGTTTTTT CASSLRGGTGELFF TRBV4-3 TRBD2 TRBJ2-2 few
TGTGCCAGCAGCAAGGCAGGGAGGGGAGAGACCCAGTACTTC CASSKAGRGETQYF TRBV13 TRBD2 TRBJ2-5 -
TGTGCCATCAGTGAGAGGGACAGGTCTGAAGCTTTCTTT CAISERDRSEAFF TRBV10-3 TRBD1 TRBJ1-1 -
TGTGCCAGCAGCCGGGACAGGGGGCCTTACGAGCAGTACTTC CASSRDRGPYEQYF TRBV7-8 TRBD1 TRBJ2-7 few
TGTGCCAGCAGCTCGCTTAGGGCAGGGGGCTCCTACAATGAGCAGTTCTTC CASSSLRAGGSYNEQFF TRBV11-3 TRBD1 TRBJ2-1 -
TGTGCAAGTCGCTTCGGTGGCTACACCTTC CASRFGGYTF TRBV12-2 - TRBJ1-2 -
TGTGCCAGCAGTGCGATGGGCCTTTACACTGAAGCTTTCTTT CASSAMGLYTEAFF TRBV7-9 - TRBJ1-1 -
TGTGCCAGCAGTACCCGGACAGAAGCTTTCTTT CASSTRTEAFF TRBV6-2/TRBV6-3 - TRBJ1-1 once
TGTGCCTGCACAGACTCTGGAAACACCATATATTTT CACTDSGNTIYF TRBV30 - TRBJ1-3 -
TGCAGCGTTTCCCCGGGGGACACTGAAGCTTTCTTT CSVSPGDTEAFF TRBV29-1 - TRBJ1-1 -
TGTGCCAGCAGCCCGGGGGGGCCCGAGCAGTACTTC CASSPGGPEQYF TRBV7-9 TRBD2 TRBJ2-7 -
TGTGCCAGCAGTTTGGGGACAGTTAATCAGCCCCAGCATTTT CASSLGTVNQPQHF TRBV6-2/TRBV6-3 TRBD1 TRBJ1-5 -
TGTGCCAGCAGCCAAGTTCCTCATAGACAAGAGACCCAGTACTTC CASSQVPHRQETQYF TRBV4-2 - TRBJ2-5 once
TGCGCCAGCAGCCCCTCCTCCGGCGGGGGGGGAAACAATGAGCAGTTCTTC CASSPSSGGGGNNEQFF TRBV5-1 TRBD2 TRBJ2-1 -